Following are 28 T cell receptor beta chains from one sample sequenced in a study of response to subunit inactivated influenza vaccine. In TCRdb, the RT-PCR reads were re-called with MiXCR into one record per CDR3 protein. The sample yields 610,000 or so distinct CDR3 sequences, 12% to 15% seen once. Source: PBMCs from blood, taken 11 to 12 days after vaccination. All receptors come from a man aged 50-60 years who received an inactivated influenza vaccine.

The chain joins TRBV19 to TRBJ2-2; 10 bases line up with TRBD1. CDR3 size: 17 residues. CDR1 LNHDA and CDR2 SQIVND come from the germline V gene (reference sequence). V lost 5 bases, J lost 3 bases, and 9 bases stayed unmatched. In nucleotides, the CDR3 is TGTGCCAGTAGTGCTACTTGGACAGGGGGTTACACCGGGGAGCTGTTTTTT. This translates into CASSATWTGGYTGELFF.

The chain uses TRBV29-1 and TRBJ2-1; no definite D call. Germline CDR1 and CDR2: SQVTM and ANQGSEA. This CDR3 is 10 amino acids long. Trimming pared 7 bases from V and 5 bases from J, leaving 6 bases between. The CDR3 loop is CSGWDNEQFF. The CDR3, as DNA: TGCAGCGGCTGGGACAATGAGCAGTTCTTC.

The V call is TRBV6-5, the J call TRBJ2-7; 7 bases are shared with TRBD1. Losses at the gene ends were 3 bases for V and 7 bases for J; bases not matched to a gene: 12. CDR3 length equals 15 residues. CDR1 is MNHEY and CDR2 is SVGAGI in the germline V gene. The CDR3 nucleotides are TGTGCCAGCAGTTATTTAGGCAGGGGGACGGGTGAGCAGTACTTC. Its translation: CASSYLGRGTGEQYF.

This clonotype was detected only a few times. The chain is built from TRBV24-1 and TRBJ2-1; TRBD1 aligns across 8 bases. CDR1 and CDR2 (germline): KGHDR, SFDVKD. This CDR3 is 16 amino acids long. Losses at the gene ends were 4 bases for V and 0 bases for J; bases not matched to a gene: 4. The CDR3 loop is CATSDIGQGSYNEQFF. The CDR3 nucleotides are TGTGCCACCAGTGACATCGGACAGGGCTCCTACAATGAGCAGTTCTTC.

This clonotype has a count of ten or more. The V and J genes are TRBV21-1 and TRBJ1-1; the D call in the table, TRBD1, was not verified against the DNA. TRBV21-1 is labeled a pseudogene. The CDR3 has 15 amino acids. The CDR3 reads CASSKGRGLGTEAFF. The CDR3 region has the DNA TGTGCCAGCAGCAAGGGACGGGGGCTGGGGACTGAAGCTTTCTTT.

This clonotype was counted a few times. The rearrangement links TRBV5-1 to TRBJ1-4, with D uncertain. From germline, CDR1 is SGHRS and CDR2 YFSETQ. The V end lost 0 bases, the J end lost 8 bases, and 14 bases lay between the germline ends. This CDR3 has 15 amino acids. DNA of the CDR3: TGCGCCAGCAGCTTGGAGAGCCCCGAGTGGGAAAAACTGTTTTTT. It yields the protein CASSLESPEWEKLFF.

The chain links TRBV20-1 to TRBJ2-7; no definite D call. The length of the CDR3 is 12 residues. Germline assignment: CDR1 DFQATT and CDR2 SNEGSKA (reference sequence). Trimming removed 0 bases from V and 9 bases from J, with 12 bases in between. CDR3 sequence: CSARDKDGMQYF. In DNA form, the CDR3 reads TGCAGTGCTAGAGATAAAGACGGCATGCAGTACTTC.

The chain joins TRBV20-1 to TRBJ2-2; the match to TRBD1 covers 8 bases. V was pared by 3 bases and J by 2 bases, with 5 bases of the junction left unmatched. There are 15 residues in the CDR3. CDR1 and CDR2 (germline): DFQATT, SNEGSKA (reference sequence). The CDR3 sequence is CSASRTGRNTGELFF. DNA of the CDR3: TGCAGTGCTAGTAGGACAGGGAGAAACACCGGGGAGCTGTTTTTT.

The J gene is TRBJ2-7, the V gene TRBV7-9; 12 positions match TRBD1. With V trimmed by 3 bases and J by 5 bases, 5 bases remained unmatched. The CDR3 totals 15 residues. Looked up from germline, CDR1 is SEHNR and CDR2 is FQNEAQ (reference sequence). The CDR3 is CASSFLGTGGNEQYF. The CDR3 bases are TGTGCCAGCAGCTTTTTGGGGACAGGGGGCAACGAGCAGTACTTC. The complete variable domain, with remaining parts taken from reference TRBV7-9 and TRBJ2-7, reads DTGVSQNPRHKITKRGQNVTFRCDPISEHNRLYWYRQTLGQGPEFLTYFQNEAQLEKSRLLSDRFSAERPKGSFSTLEIQRTEQGDSAMYLCASSFLGTGGNEQYFGPGTRLTVT.

The chain couples TRBV12-3 or TRBV12-4 to TRBJ1-2, with D tentatively TRBD1 (5 bases). Deletions cut 3 bases from V and 4 bases from J, with 9 bases between. The CDR3 covers 13 residues. The CDR3 bases are TGTGCCAGCAGTTTCGACAGACTCTATGGCTACACCTTC. The encoded protein is CASSFDRLYGYTF.

In its sample, this clonotype was seen a few times. The V gene is TRBV9, the J gene TRBJ2-2; TRBD2 agrees at 9 bases. Germline assignment: CDR1 SGDLS and CDR2 YYNGEE. The CDR3 has 15 amino acids. The V gene end was trimmed by 2 bases and the J gene end by 6 bases; junction bases not matched to a gene: 5. The DNA for the CDR3 is TGTGCCAGCAGCGTTGAAAGCGGGAGGTCCGGGGAGCTGTTTTTT. Translation: CASSVESGRSGELFF.

This clonotype was observed a few times. CDR3 sequence (DNA): TGTGCCACCAGCAGAAACACAGGGATAATCATGAACACTGAAGCTTTCTTT. Amino acids: CATSRNTGIIMNTEAFF. The chain uses TRBV15 and TRBJ1-1, with D possibly being TRBD1 (6 bases). V lost 2 bases and J lost 0, with 16 bases in between. Looked up from germline, CDR1 is LNHNV and CDR2 is YYDKDF (reference sequence). The CDR3 extends over 17 amino acids.

There are a few counts of this clonotype. The chain employs TRBV28 and TRBJ2-7; D unclear. Germline V lookup: CDR1 MDHEN, CDR2 SYDVKM. The CDR3 totals 12 residues. V shed 4 bases and J shed 6 bases, with 10 bases lying between them. CDR3: CASSSEAFEQYF. The CDR3 coding sequence is TGTGCCAGCAGTTCCGAAGCCTTCGAGCAGTACTTC.

This clonotype has at least ten counts. This chain uses TRBV20-1 with TRBJ2-1, with 12 positions matching TRBD2. The V gene end was trimmed by 2 bases and the J gene end by 5 bases; junction bases not matched to a gene: 4. The CDR3 runs 15 residues. CDR1 is DFQATT, CDR2 SNEGSKA, per germline (reference sequence). The CDR3 region is CSARTGLAGNNEQFF. DNA of the CDR3: TGCAGTGCTAGAACTGGACTAGCGGGAAACAATGAGCAGTTCTTC.

For the CDR3, the DNA is TGTGCCAGCAGCCCTCGGGCCTATATACGGGATTCACCCCTCCACTTT. The encoded protein is CASSPRAYIRDSPLHF. This chain connects TRBV9 to TRBJ1-6, with D hard to call. Per germline, CDR1 SGDLS and CDR2 YYNGEE. Trimming stripped 4 bases from V and 8 bases from J, with 19 bases between. The CDR3 consists of 16 residues.

A few counts support this clonotype. The rearrangement links TRBV12-3 or TRBV12-4 to TRBJ2-3; the D is unclear. Trimming removed 1 base at V and 2 bases at J, with 16 bases between. The CDR3 has 17 amino acids. The chain's CDR3 is CASSLGRLGKDTDTQYF. DNA for the CDR3: TGTGCCAGCAGTTTAGGGCGCCTTGGGAAGGACACAGATACGCAGTATTTT.

The chain links TRBV4-2 to TRBJ2-3; 8 bases agree with TRBD2. The CDR3 is 16 amino acids. The germline V gene encodes CDR1 LGHNA and CDR2 YNFKEQ. V was clipped by 1 base and J by 3 bases; unmatched bases: 6. CDR3 DNA: TGTGCCAGCAGCCAAGCTTGGGCTAGCGGGACAGATACGCAGTATTTT. This gives the protein CASSQAWASGTDTQYF.

The V gene is TRBV20-1, the J gene TRBJ2-1; 7 bases agree with TRBD2. V dropped 6 bases and J dropped 4; count of bases not matched to a gene: 3. Germline CDR1 and CDR2: DFQATT and SNEGSKA (reference sequence). This CDR3 comprises 12 residues. The CDR3 reads CSASGTYNEQFF. DNA of the CDR3: TGCAGTGCCAGCGGGACTTACAATGAGCAGTTCTTC.

The CDR3 DNA follows: TGCGCCAGCAGCTTGAGTGGTGCAGGGAACATTCAGTACTTC. It specifies CASSLSGAGNIQYF. The V and J genes are TRBV5-1 and TRBJ2-4; D might be TRBD1 (5 bases). Germline CDR1 and CDR2: SGHRS and YFSETQ. The CDR3 has 14 residues. Trimming removed 1 base from V and 7 bases from J, with 12 bases in between. The whole variable domain, remainder taken from reference TRBV5-1 and TRBJ2-4, is KAGVTQTPRYLIKTRGQQVTLSCSPISGHRSVSWYQQTPGQGLQFLFEYFSETQRNKGNFPGRFSGRQFSNSRSEMNVSTLELGDSALYLCASSLSGAGNIQYFGAGTRLSVL.

V usage is TRBV20-1 and J usage is TRBJ1-1; weak D call: TRBD1 (5 bases). The V end lost 0 bases, the J end lost 7 bases, and 6 bases lay between the germline ends. From germline, CDR1 is DFQATT and CDR2 SNEGSKA (reference sequence). The CDR3 runs 11 residues. Here the CDR3 DNA reads TGCAGTGCTAGAGATACAGGTGAAGCTTTCTTT. Translated, it gives CSARDTGEAFF.

Only a few counts were recorded for this clonotype. The chain links TRBV5-1 to TRBJ2-5; D unclear. Germline-derived CDR1 and CDR2 are SGHRS and YFSETQ. V lost 1 base and J lost 0, with 7 bases in between. CDR3 length: 14 amino acids. CDR3 in DNA: TGCGCCAGCAGCTTGCTAAAGTACCAAGAGACCCAGTACTTC. Protein sequence: CASSLLKYQETQYF.

The sample holds a few counts of this clonotype. This may stem from a read error, because a much larger clone lies one nucleotide away. The rearrangement links TRBV29-1 to TRBJ1-5; D is uncertain. The CDR3 consists of 13 residues. The V and J ends lost 5 bases and 0 bases respectively, with 8 bases between them. Germline CDR1 SQVTM, CDR2 ANQGSEA. The CDR3, as DNA: TGCAGCGTTAAGGAAAATAGCAATCAGCCCCAGCATTTT. Amino acids: CSVKENSNQPQHF.

This clonotype turned up a few times. The chain couples TRBV5-1 to TRBJ2-3; unclear D gene. Trimming cost V 1 base and J 4 bases, with 13 bases left between them. Germline CDR1 SGHRS, CDR2 YFSETQ. The CDR3 contains 15 residues. The CDR3 reads CASSLSGKSSDTQYF. CDR3 coding DNA: TGCGCCAGCAGCTTGAGTGGCAAAAGTTCAGATACGCAGTATTTT.

This clonotype was counted only a few times. J is TRBJ2-7 and V is TRBV15, with TRBD2 matching over 12 bases. The CDR3 runs 19 residues. Per the germline V gene, CDR1 is LNHNV and CDR2 is YYDKDF (reference sequence). V trimming: 0 bases; J trimming: 3 bases; junction bases outside the gene matches: 12. In DNA form, the CDR3 reads TGTGCCACCAGCAGAGATCCCCCCCGACTAGCGGGGGAGATCTACGAGCAGTACTTC. It is translated as CATSRDPPRLAGEIYEQYF. The variable domain in full, with the rest retrieved from reference TRBV15 and TRBJ2-7, is DAMVIQNPRYQVTQFGKPVTLSCSQTLNHNVMYWYQQKSSQAPKLLFHYYDKDFNNEADTPDNFQSRRPNTSFCFLDIRSPGLGDTAMYLCATSRDPPRLAGEIYEQYFGPGTRLTVT.

This clonotype was observed a few times. The chain couples TRBV20-1 to TRBJ2-5; no reliable D call. Germline V gene data show CDR1 as DFQATT and CDR2 as SNEGSKA (reference sequence). The CDR3 is 14 amino acids. Trimming shortened V by 6 bases and J by 5 bases, and 19 bases separated the two germline ends. The CDR3 bases are TGCAGTGCCCCCCCCTCAGGAAGATCGGAGACCCAGTACTTC. Translation: CSAPPSGRSETQYF.

The chain combines TRBV5-1 with TRBJ2-3; 13 bases agree with TRBD2. This CDR3 region has 16 residues. J lost 2 bases, V lost 5 bases, and 5 bases had no gene match. Germline V gene data show CDR1 as SGHRS and CDR2 as YFSETQ. CDR3 loop: CASRTGLAGTTDTQYF. The CDR3 DNA reads TGCGCCAGCAGGACGGGACTAGCGGGAACCACAGATACGCAGTATTTT.

This clonotype has a count of ten or more. This chain connects TRBV28 to TRBJ2-3, with TRBD1 matching over 9 bases. The length of the CDR3 is 16 residues. The ends lost 4 bases at V and 6 bases at J; junction bases unmatched: 11. The V gene's germline CDR1 is MDHEN and CDR2 SYDVKM. CDR3 in amino acids: CASSSAGTGLHDTQYF. The CDR3 DNA reads as TGTGCCAGCAGTTCCGCCGGGACAGGGTTACATGATACGCAGTATTTT.

This clonotype has just a few counts. The chain uses TRBV5-5 and TRBJ2-1; D remains ambiguous. Between the trimmed V and J ends, which lost 0 bases and 5 bases, there was a span of 9 bases. The CDR3 contains 14 residues. Germline CDR1 is SGHKS and CDR2 is YYEKEE (reference sequence). CDR3 DNA: TGTGCCAGCAGCTTGGGGACGGATGACAATGAGCAGTTCTTC. Encoded protein: CASSLGTDDNEQFF.